Shown below are 18 T cell receptor beta chains from a single sample sequenced in a study of cytomegalovirus exposure and HLA in healthy donors. The PCR ran on 60 Vbeta and 13 Jbeta primers. TCRdb's table, derived via immunoSEQ multiplex PCR, lists solely in-frame clones and lacks some. The data contain some 85,000 clones, around 85% of them seen just once; the ten biggest clones take up around 2.3%. The sequenced material came from PBMCs. These receptors all come from a man aged 18 to 30 in good health and CMV-seronegative.

J is TRBJ1-1 and V is TRBV29-1; weak D call: TRBD1 (6 bases). The germline CDR1 and CDR2 sequences are SQVTM and ANQGSEA. V was pared by 7 bases and J by 3 bases, with 15 bases between. The CDR3 runs to 13 residues. CDR3 amino acids: CSGTGTTDTEAFF. In DNA, the CDR3 is TGCAGCGGGACCGGGACAACAGACACTGAAGCTTTCTTT.

The chain links TRBV5-6 to TRBJ1-2; tentative D call: TRBD1 (6 bases). The germline V and J ends were trimmed by 7 bases and 5 bases, with 15 bases remaining between them. The CDR3 is 13 amino acids. Germline assignment: CDR1 SGHDT and CDR2 YYEEEE. Here the CDR3 reads CASGPRQVYGYTF. The CDR3, as DNA: TGTGCCAGCGGACCTCGACAGGTATATGGCTACACCTTC.

In its sample, this clone was seen a few times. The chain carries TRBV7-3 and TRBJ1-2; no reliable D call. Germline lookup yields CDR1 SGHTA and CDR2 FQGTGA. The CDR3 loop spans 13 amino acids. The V end was cut by 4 bases, the J end by 3 bases, with 9 bases between. CDR3 protein: CASSSNQYYGYTF. For the CDR3, the DNA is TGTGCCAGCAGCTCCAACCAGTACTATGGCTACACCTTC.

The chain recombines TRBV25-1 with TRBJ2-7; 7 nucleotides align to TRBD2. Germline V gene data show CDR1 as MGHDK and CDR2 as SYGVNS. V was clipped by 5 bases and J by 2 bases; unmatched bases: 6. The CDR3 totals 14 residues. The CDR3 reads CASSLRGSAYEQYF. The CDR3 coding sequence is TGTGCCAGCAGTCTCCGCGGGAGTGCCTACGAGCAGTACTTC.

The V and J genes are TRBV10-1 and TRBJ1-1; no reliable D call. Deletions cut 5 bases from V and 4 bases from J, with 11 bases between. This CDR3 has 13 amino acids. CDR1 is WNHNN and CDR2 is SYGVQD in the germline V gene (reference sequence). In DNA form, the CDR3 reads TGCGCCAGCAGTCCCTCAGGCCCCACTGAAGCTTTCTTT. Translating it yields CASSPSGPTEAFF.

The V and J genes are TRBV27 and TRBJ2-3, with D possibly matching TRBD2 (5 bases). Trimming took 6 bases from V and 2 from J, leaving 9 bases between them. The CDR3 runs to 13 residues. Germline V gene lookup returns CDR1 MNHEY and CDR2 SMNVEV (reference sequence). As DNA, the CDR3 is TGTGCCAGCAGGGAGGAATCCACAGATACGCAGTATTTT. Translation gives CASREESTDTQYF.

The chain uses TRBV2 and TRBJ1-4; D is perhaps TRBD1 (5 bases). Trimming took off 5 bases at V and 4 bases at J, with 11 bases between the two ends. This CDR3 region has 14 residues. The germline gives CDR1 SNHLY, CDR2 FYNNEI. The DNA of the CDR3 is TGTGCCAGCAGTTCAGGGTTCAGTAATGAAAAACTGTTTTTT. This codes for CASSSGFSNEKLFF.

The genes are TRBV2 and TRBJ2-5; tentative D call: TRBD2 (7 bases). Germline CDR1 SNHLY, CDR2 FYNNEI. The CDR3 runs to 14 residues. V was pared by 7 bases and J by 3 bases, with 15 bases between. CDR3 in DNA: TGTGCCAGCAACGGGGGGCAGTACGAAGAGACCCAGTACTTC. As protein: CASNGGQYEETQYF.

This chain uses TRBV2 with TRBJ1-6; D uncertain. The V end was cut by 3 bases, the J end by 7 bases, with 16 bases between. Per germline, CDR1 SNHLY and CDR2 FYNNEI. The CDR3 runs to 16 residues. The CDR3 here is CASSEDRGRGNSPLHF. The CDR3 DNA reads TGTGCCAGCAGTGAGGACCGTGGAAGAGGGAATTCACCCCTCCACTTT.

This clone was picked up one time. The V and J genes are TRBV27 and TRBJ1-2; 8 nucleotides match TRBD1. CDR1 is MNHEY, CDR2 SMNVEV, per germline (reference sequence). Germline trimming cut 4 bases from V and 8 bases from J; bases unmatched to any gene: 6. There are 13 residues in the CDR3. CDR3 nucleotide sequence: TGTGCCAGCAGTTCGCAGGGGGCGGAGGGCTACACCTTC. Amino acid sequence: CASSSQGAEGYTF.

This clone appeared a single time. V is TRBV28 and J is TRBJ1-1; D not certain. Germline CDR1 MDHEN, CDR2 SYDVKM. The V end was cut by 6 bases, the J end by 1 base, with 6 bases between. The CDR3 spans 12 residues. CDR3 region: CASRPRNTEAFF. DNA for the CDR3: TGTGCCAGCAGACCCAGGAACACTGAAGCTTTCTTT. Full variable domain (outside the CDR3, taken from reference TRBV28 and TRBJ1-1): DVKVTQSSRYLVKRTGEKVFLECVQDMDHENMFWYRQDPGLGLRLIYFSYDVKMKEKGDIPEGYSVSREKKERFSLILESASTNQTSMYLCASRPRNTEAFFGQGTRLTVV.

The V and J genes are TRBV27 and TRBJ2-7, with D uncertain. CDR3 length: 14 residues. The ends were cut back, 5 bases at V and 2 bases at J, with 13 bases in the middle. In germline, CDR1 is MNHEY, CDR2 SMNVEV (reference sequence). The CDR3 reads CASSRLTQTYEQYF. CDR3 coding DNA: TGTGCCAGCAGTCGACTGACTCAAACCTACGAGCAGTACTTC.

This clone was found once. The genes are TRBV5-1 and TRBJ2-3; 9 bases are a match to TRBD2. The CDR3 spans 17 residues. Looked up from germline, CDR1 is SGHRS and CDR2 is YFSETQ. V lost 2 bases, J lost 0 bases, and 7 bases stayed unmatched. In DNA form, the CDR3 reads TGCGCCAGCAGCTTCTCGACTAGCGGAGCTAGCACAGATACGCAGTATTTT. Protein product: CASSFSTSGASTDTQYF.

The rearrangement uses TRBV4-1 and TRBJ2-2; D is undetermined. CDR3 size: 16 residues. Germline V lookup: CDR1 MGHRA, CDR2 YSYEKL. Trimming removed 1 base from V and 4 bases from J, with 13 bases in between. The chain's CDR3 is CASSQVLSPGTGELFF. For the CDR3, the DNA is TGCGCCAGCAGCCAAGTCCTTAGCCCGGGCACCGGGGAGCTGTTTTTT.

The genes are TRBV15 and TRBJ2-3; D is ambiguous. Germline V gene lookup returns CDR1 LNHNV and CDR2 YYDKDF (reference sequence). V was pared by 1 base and J by 6 bases, with 11 bases between. The CDR3 is 14 amino acids. Here the CDR3 DNA reads TGTGCCACCAGCAGAGGAGATGCCCGCGATACGCAGTATTTT. As protein: CATSRGDARDTQYF.

The chain is built from TRBV4-1 and TRBJ1-3; D possibly corresponds to TRBD1 (5 bases). CDR1 and CDR2 (germline): MGHRA, YSYEKL. This CDR3 is 17 amino acids long. Trimming cost V 0 bases and J 0 bases, with 12 bases left between them. The CDR3, as DNA: TGCGCCAGCAGCCAAGATCAGGGATCGTTCTCTGGAAACACCATATATTTT. Translating gives CASSQDQGSFSGNTIYF.

CDR3 in amino acids: CSVPPSYTSYEQYF. CDR3 nucleotide sequence: TGCAGCGTTCCCCCTAGCTACACCTCCTACGAGCAGTACTTC. The genes are TRBV29-1 and TRBJ2-7, with a possible D match to TRBD2 (5 bases). In germline, CDR1 is SQVTM, CDR2 ANQGSEA. The CDR3 runs 14 residues. V shed 5 bases and J shed 0 bases, with 14 bases lying between them.

The chain is built from TRBV7-9 and TRBJ2-5, with a tentative D call TRBD1 (5 bases). Germline V gives CDR1 SEHNR, CDR2 FQNEAQ (reference sequence). V lost 1 base and J lost 2, with 8 bases in between. The CDR3 runs to 14 residues. CDR3 bases: TGTGCCAGCAGCTTAGAGACAGCGCAAGAGACCCAGTACTTC. It encodes CASSLETAQETQYF.